Included here is one T cell receptor (beta chain) sequence, with context. What it binds is unknown. These donors were members of the 120-subject validation cohort, a group separate from the approximately 700-subject first cohort. The data were produced by immunoSEQ multiplex PCR, yet TCRdb's version contains in-frame clones alone and is incomplete. This sample has some 71,000 clones, with around 93% found just once. This sample was taken from a study of cytomegalovirus exposure and HLA in healthy donors. Study results and limitations: A few CMV-associated chains were confirmed in vitro to be specific for CMV antigens. The finding came from a later analysis; first-cohort TCR clusters tended to co-occur in the 130 or so validation repertoires.

V was clipped by 0 bases and J by 6 bases, with 9 bases between them. This CDR3 comprises 14 residues. CDR1 and CDR2 (germline): MGHRA, YSYEKL. The sample was PBMCs. This rearrangement joins TRBV4-1 to TRBJ1-5; D perhaps matches TRBD1 (6 bases). The sequence came from a woman younger than 30 in good health and CMV-seronegative. Here the CDR3 DNA reads TGCGCCAGCAGCCAAGAGGCAGGGGTTCAGCCCCAGCATTTT. Translating it yields CASSQEAGVQPQHF.